Listed below are T cell receptor beta chains from one sample, sequenced in a study of CD8+ T cells in alopecia areata. The data were produced by immunoSEQ multiplex PCR, yet TCRdb's version contains in-frame clones alone and is incomplete. The repertoire holds 150,000 or so clones, with less than 80% as singletons. The material was CD8+ T cells sorted from blood, obtained at week 0. The receptors originated from a human donor with alopecia areata. CDR3s include the opening cysteine and the closing phenylalanine or tryptophan. The D gene is left open where the match is weak. Not every row has a clone size; where given, it reads once, few, many or a size class.

cdr3_nt cdr3_aa v_call d_call j_call cdr3_length clone_size
TGCAGCGTAGACGGGACAGGGGCTCCCCAAGAGACCCAGTACTTC CSVDGTGAPQETQYF TRBV29-1 TRBD1 TRBJ2-5 15 NA
TGTGCCAGCAGTTACTCGTCTAGCCAAGAGACCCAGTACTTC CASSYSSSQETQYF TRBV6-5 NA TRBJ2-5 14 NA
TGTGCCAGCAGTGAACAGGAAGACACAGATACGCAGTATTTT CASSEQEDTDTQYF TRBV6-1 NA TRBJ2-3 14 NA
TGCAGCGTTGTGGCAGCCACCGGGGAGCTGTTTTTT CSVVAATGELFF TRBV29-1 NA TRBJ2-2 12 NA
TGCGCCAGCAGCTTGGACAGGGGGTTCTACGAGCAGTACTTC CASSLDRGFYEQYF TRBV5-1 TRBD1 TRBJ2-7 14 NA
TGTGCCAGCATGGGGCGGGATGCAACTAATGAAAAACTGTTTTTT CASMGRDATNEKLFF TRBV2 NA TRBJ1-4 15 NA
TGTGCCAGCAGCGCGACAGGGGACTATGGCTACACCTTC CASSATGDYGYTF TRBV7-6 TRBD1 TRBJ1-2 13 NA
TGCAGCGTCCTTGGGGCCCACCCTTCCTACAATGAGCAGTTCTTC CSVLGAHPSYNEQFF TRBV29-1 NA TRBJ2-1 15 many
TGTGCCAGCAGAGATCGCGGGGGCCCCAAGGACGAGCAGTTCTTC CASRDRGGPKDEQFF TRBV6-5 NA TRBJ2-1 15 NA
TGTGCCAGCAGACCGGGACAGCGCTCTGGGGCCAACGTCCTGACTTTC CASRPGQRSGANVLTF TRBV2 TRBD1 TRBJ2-6 16 NA
TGCGCCAGCAGCTTGGCGGTCAGTCCGAACCACGTTGAAGCTTTCTTT CASSLAVSPNHVEAFF TRBV5-1 NA TRBJ1-1 16 NA
TGTGCCAGCAGTTTATCTCCGGCATACAATGAGCAGTTCTTC CASSLSPAYNEQFF TRBV27 NA TRBJ2-1 14 NA
TGTGCCAGCAGCCAAGGCAGCGGGGAGCTGTTTTTT CASSQGSGELFF TRBV27 NA TRBJ2-2 12 NA
TGTGCCAGCAGCGCCCCAGGGGGAGCTTATAATTCACCCCTCCACTTT CASSAPGGAYNSPLHF TRBV9 TRBD1 TRBJ1-6 16 NA
TGTGCCAGAAGGAGGGATACGCAGTATTTT CARRRDTQYF TRBV5-8 NA TRBJ2-3 10 NA
TGCAGCGTTGAAGGCAGGGCCCCCTACGAGCAGTACTTC CSVEGRAPYEQYF TRBV29-1 NA TRBJ2-7 13 few
TGTGCCAGCAGCCTAGGACAGGGGGCGCTCACCTTC CASSLGQGALTF TRBV5-4 TRBD1 TRBJ1-2 12 NA
TGTGCCTGGAGTGTAGGTACAGGGGATCAGCCCCAGCATTTT CAWSVGTGDQPQHF TRBV30 TRBD1 TRBJ1-5 14 NA
TGCAGCGTTGCGGGGGTGGGGGCGACATCCTACGAGCAGTACTTC CSVAGVGATSYEQYF TRBV29-1 NA TRBJ2-7 15 NA
TGTGCCACAACAGGGGGCTATGGCTACACCTTC CATTGGYGYTF TRBV27 TRBD1 TRBJ1-2 11 few
TGTGCCAGCGGGGGGACCACCATATATTTT CASGGTTIYF TRBV7-9 NA TRBJ1-3 10 few
TGTGCCAGCAGTGAACGGACAGGGGACACTGAAGCTTTCTTT CASSERTGDTEAFF TRBV25-1 TRBD1 TRBJ1-1 14 NA
TGTGCTAGTGTAACAGGGGCCTCTAACACCGGGGAGCTGTTTTTT CASVTGASNTGELFF TRBV12-5 TRBD1 TRBJ2-2 15 NA
TGTGCCAGCAGTTCTGACAGGGTTGTCGACGAGCAGTACTTC CASSSDRVVDEQYF TRBV7-6 TRBD1 TRBJ2-7 14 once
TGTGCCAGCAGCTTAGGGGCGGGTTCGACAGATACGCAGTATTTT CASSLGAGSTDTQYF TRBV11-2 NA TRBJ2-3 15 NA
TGTGCCTGGAGTGTACTTAGGGGCACTGAAGCTTTCTTT CAWSVLRGTEAFF TRBV30 NA TRBJ1-1 13 NA
TGTGCCAGCAGCTTACCCGCGGGGCCGCCCGGGGAGCTGTTTTTT CASSLPAGPPGELFF TRBV7-9 NA TRBJ2-2 15 NA
TGTGCCAGCAGCCCTGGGGGCGGGGAGCTGTTTTTT CASSPGGGELFF TRBV6-5 NA TRBJ2-2 12 few
TGTGCCAGCAGTTTCGGGGGTTCGCAGTATTTT CASSFGGSQYF TRBV27 NA TRBJ2-3 11 few
TGTGCTAGTGGCAGTATAGCGGGGGGAATCTCGTCGAATGAGCAGTTCTTC CASGSIAGGISSNEQFF TRBV12-5 TRBD2 TRBJ2-1 17 once
TGTGCCATCCAACGGGAGACCCAGTACTTC CAIQRETQYF TRBV7-9 NA TRBJ2-5 10 NA
TGTGCCAGCAGCGGCCCGGGGGGGGGCGACACCGGGGAGCTGTTTTTT CASSGPGGGDTGELFF TRBV9 TRBD2 TRBJ2-2 16 NA
TGCGCCAGCAGCCCTGACAGGGGCGTAGAGGATGAGCAGTTCTTC CASSPDRGVEDEQFF TRBV5-1 TRBD1 TRBJ2-1 15 NA
TGTGCCAGCAGCCTCGGGGATGAAAAACTGTTTTTT CASSLGDEKLFF TRBV7-6 NA TRBJ1-4 12 NA
TGTGCCAGTAGTGAGACTAGCGGATACAATGAGCAGTTCTTC CASSETSGYNEQFF TRBV19 TRBD2 TRBJ2-1 14 NA
TGTGCCAGCAGTGAATGGGGATCGGGTGAAAAACTGTTTTTT CASSEWGSGEKLFF TRBV2 NA TRBJ1-4 14 NA
TGCGCCAGCAGCAGAACAGGGGGCGCGACTGAAGCTTTCTTT CASSRTGGATEAFF TRBV5-1 TRBD1 TRBJ1-1 14 NA
TGCGCCAGCAGCCTAGGACAGGGCGAAGCTTTCTTT CASSLGQGEAFF TRBV4-1 TRBD1 TRBJ1-1 12 NA
TGTGCCACTTCGTATGGCGGGGGGCGGATGGAGCAGTACTTC CATSYGGGRMEQYF TRBV27 TRBD2 TRBJ2-7 14 NA
TGCGCCAGCAGCTTGGAAGTTTTTGGTACCGGGGAGCTGTTTTTT CASSLEVFGTGELFF TRBV5-1 NA TRBJ2-2 15 few
TGTGCCAGCTATCAGGGGGCCGGTGATACGCAGTATTTT CASYQGAGDTQYF TRBV5-6 TRBD1 TRBJ2-3 13 once
TGCGCCAGCAGCTTGGTCGGGCGGAGCACAGATACGCAGTATTTT CASSLVGRSTDTQYF TRBV5-1 NA TRBJ2-3 15 NA
TGTGCCTGGAGTTGGAACAGGGGGAATTCACCCCTCCACTTT CAWSWNRGNSPLHF TRBV30 TRBD1 TRBJ1-6 14 NA
TGTGCCAGCAGGGGGGTACTGGAGACCCAGTACTTC CASRGVLETQYF TRBV6-5 NA TRBJ2-5 12 NA
TGTGCCAGCAGCGGAAGGGACAGGGTTCAGTACTTC CASSGRDRVQYF TRBV9 TRBD1 TRBJ2-7 12 NA
TGCAGCGTTGAAGAAGGGACTAGCGGCTACAATGAGCAGTTCTTC CSVEEGTSGYNEQFF TRBV29-1 TRBD2 TRBJ2-1 15 NA
TGTGCCTGGAAATCGGGACAGGGGGCAGATACGCAGTATTTT CAWKSGQGADTQYF TRBV30 TRBD1 TRBJ2-3 14 NA
TGCAGCGTGAAGAACCTACTACAAACCTCTGAAGCTTTCTTT CSVKNLLQTSEAFF TRBV29-1 NA TRBJ1-1 14 few
TGCGCCAGCAGCTTAACTAGCGGGGGCTACGAGCAGTACTTC CASSLTSGGYEQYF TRBV5-1 TRBD2 TRBJ2-7 14 few
TGCAGCGTTGAAGATTGGGAGGGGGCTAGCTCCTACAATGAGCAGTTCTTC CSVEDWEGASSYNEQFF TRBV29-1 NA TRBJ2-1 17 NA
TGTGCCAGCAGTTACGGGGGTAACTATGGCTACACCTTC CASSYGGNYGYTF TRBV6-5 NA TRBJ1-2 13 NA
TGTGCCAGCTCCCCACAGGGCCGGGCTCAGCCCCAGCATTTT CASSPQGRAQPQHF TRBV6-1 NA TRBJ1-5 14 once
TGTGCCGGTCGGGGTAGCGGGGTAGATACGCAGTATTTT CAGRGSGVDTQYF TRBV13 TRBD2 TRBJ2-3 13 NA
TGTGCCAGCAGCCCAATTCTAGGGGGCCCCAATCAGCCCCAGCATTTT CASSPILGGPNQPQHF TRBV7-9 TRBD1 TRBJ1-5 16 NA
TGTGCCAGCAGCTTTTCGTCTAGCGGGGGGCCACACGAGCAGTACTTC CASSFSSSGGPHEQYF TRBV11-1 TRBD2 TRBJ2-7 16 NA
TGTGCCTACCAGGAGGGAAGGGTCTATAATTCACCCCTCCACTTT CAYQEGRVYNSPLHF TRBV5-4 NA TRBJ1-6 15 NA
TGTGCCAGCAGCTTAGTAGCAGCAAGAAGCACAGATACGCAGTATTTT CASSLVAARSTDTQYF TRBV7-2 NA TRBJ2-3 16 few